These T cell receptor beta chains were read from a single sample in a study of T cell repertoires in cytomegalovirus infection. TCRdb reprocessed the reads via MiXCR and lists one record per CDR3 protein. Among approximately 470,000 distinct CDR3 sequences listed, 42% were seen once. These receptors have no known antigen. Source: cultured PBMCs, taken from culture after CMV antigen stimulation. These TCRs come from a human donor in good health (CMV status not recorded). Some clones in this sample may be carry-over from other donors' samples. Both conserved end residues are part of each CDR3. D genes are given only for firm matches. Expanded clones are given a class, and other clones once, few, many or no size at all.

clone_size | j_call | d_call | v_call | cdr3_nt | cdr3_aa
. | TRBJ2-2 | TRBD1 | TRBV6-2/TRBV6-3 | TGTGCCAGCAGAAGGGACAGGGGGCAAACCGGGGAGCTGTTTTTT | CASRRDRGQTGELFF
. | TRBJ2-1 | . | TRBV2 | TGTGCCAGCAGTGAAGCTGTAGCAGCCTACAATGAGCAGTTCTTC | CASSEAVAAYNEQFF
. | TRBJ2-3 | . | TRBV11-2 | TGTGCCAGCAGCTTAGCCGAATTCACAGATACGCAGTATTTT | CASSLAEFTDTQYF
. | TRBJ1-4 | . | TRBV12-3/TRBV12-4 | TGTGCCAGCAGACAAAGGGATAAACTGTTTTTT | CASRQRDKLFF
. | TRBJ2-1 | TRBD2 | TRBV11-2 | TGTGCCAGCAGCCCCTCGGGAGGGACCTCCTACAATGAGCAGTTCTTC | CASSPSGGTSYNEQFF
. | TRBJ1-2 | . | TRBV20-1 | TGCAGTGCTAGCAAAGGGTCCAACTATGGCTACACCTTC | CSASKGSNYGYTF
few | TRBJ1-3 | . | TRBV7-8 | TGTGCCAGCAGGGCTACCTCTGGAAACACCATATATTTT | CASRATSGNTIYF
. | TRBJ2-1 | . | TRBV20-1 | TGCAGTGCTAGGCCCTATAAGCCCAACTCCTACAATGAGCAGTTCTTC | CSARPYKPNSYNEQFF
. | TRBJ1-1 | . | TRBV12-3/TRBV12-4 | TGTGCCAGCAGGAGGGACAACACTGAAGCTTTCTTT | CASRRDNTEAFF
few | TRBJ2-2 | . | TRBV12-3/TRBV12-4 | TGTGCCAGCAGTTTAGCTGGGCTAGCGATCAGGGAGCTGTTTTTT | CASSLAGLAIRELFF
. | TRBJ2-7 | TRBD2 | TRBV7-9 | TGTGCCAGCAGCTGGGGACTAGCGAACTACGAGCAGTACTTC | CASSWGLANYEQYF
many | TRBJ2-1 | . | TRBV7-2 | TGTGCCAGCAGCTTAGTAGGTGAGCAGTTCTTC | CASSLVGEQFF
. | TRBJ2-2 | . | TRBV15 | TGTGCCACCAGCAGCAAGAACACCGGGGAGCTGTTTTTT | CATSSKNTGELFF
few | TRBJ2-1 | . | TRBV7-8 | TGTGCCAGCAGCTACGGGGTTTGGACGGACGGCCACAATGAGCAGTTCTTC | CASSYGVWTDGHNEQFF
. | TRBJ2-2 | TRBD2 | TRBV6-1 | TGTGCCAGCAGTCCACTAGCGGGAGGCCCACCCGGGGAGCTGTTTTTT | CASSPLAGGPPGELFF
. | TRBJ2-6 | . | TRBV10-3 | TGTGCCATCTACTCTGTGGGTCAGGGGATCTCTGGGGCCAACGTCCTGACTTTC | CAIYSVGQGISGANVLTF
once | TRBJ1-5 | . | TRBV7-8 | TGTGCCAGCAGCCTAGGGAGACAGAACAATCAGCCCCAGCATTTT | CASSLGRQNNQPQHF
. | TRBJ2-3 | TRBD1 | TRBV7-8 | TGTGCCAGCAGCTTAGGACAGGGGTTTGGCACAGATACGCAGTATTTT | CASSLGQGFGTDTQYF
. | TRBJ1-6 | . | TRBV27 | TGTGCCAGCAGTTTCCAACCGGGCTCACCCCTCCACTTT | CASSFQPGSPLHF
. | TRBJ1-5 | . | TRBV27 | TGTGCCAGCAGTTTATTATCAGGGTTCAATCAGCCCCAGCATTTT | CASSLLSGFNQPQHF
. | TRBJ1-1 | . | TRBV7-2 | TGTGCCAGCAGCCCCGGAAGGGTGGCCACTGAAGCTTTCTTT | CASSPGRVATEAFF
. | TRBJ2-4 | . | TRBV19 | TGTGCCAGTAGTATAGATTTCGCGCCTCGCTCATCCGGGCCCAAGAACAACATTCAGTACTTC | CASSIDFAPRSSGPKNNIQYF
. | TRBJ1-1 | . | TRBV20-1 | TGCAGTGTCAGTGGTCGATTGAACACTGAAGCTTTCTTT | CSVSGRLNTEAFF
. | TRBJ2-5 | . | TRBV12-5 | TGTGCTAGTGGTGTCAGCGGCCAAGAGACCCAGTACTTC | CASGVSGQETQYF
few | TRBJ1-1 | . | TRBV7-8 | TGTGCCAGCAGCTTTAGGACCGGGGGCACTGAAGCTTTCTTT | CASSFRTGGTEAFF
few | TRBJ2-1 | . | TRBV20-1 | TGCAGTGCTAAGGGGAGCCGGGACAATGAGCAGTTCTTC | CSAKGSRDNEQFF